The 26 T cell receptor beta chains presented below share a single source sample, sequenced in a study of response to subunit inactivated influenza vaccine. TCRdb processed the RT-PCR reads anew with MiXCR; each CDR3 protein has one entry. This sample carries 450,000 to 500,000 distinct CDR3 sequences, 11% of them seen once, and the ten largest clones take 9.5% to 15%. This material consisted of PBMCs from blood, taken roughly 46 days after vaccination. These receptors originate from a man in his fifties who received an inactivated influenza vaccine.

Note on this clonotype: Compared with germline, one end of the junction differs, possibly owing to a read error. This sequence joins TRBV6-5 and TRBJ2-2; 9 nucleotides agree with TRBD1. CDR3 length equals 15 residues. CDR1 is MNHEY, CDR2 SVGAGI, per germline. The CDR3: CASRLDRGNTGELSF. CDR3 DNA sequence: TGTGCCAGCAGACTCGACAGGGGGAACACCGGGGAGCTGTCTTTT.

This clonotype came up a few times. The rearrangement uses TRBV12-3 or TRBV12-4 and TRBJ1-2; D possibly corresponds to TRBD1 (6 bases). CDR3 length: 14 residues. The germline V and J ends were trimmed by 1 base and 8 bases, with 14 bases remaining between them. The CDR3 nucleotides read TGTGCCAGCAGTTTAGTCAAGGGGGTTAGAGGCTACACCTTC. Its protein is CASSLVKGVRGYTF.

The gene calls are TRBV14 and TRBJ2-5; possible D gene TRBD2, 5 bases. V was shortened by 2 bases and J by 2 bases, with 12 bases between the two germline ends. CDR1 is SGHDN and CDR2 is FVKESK in the germline V gene. The CDR3 is made up of 15 amino acids. CDR3 sequence (DNA): TGTGCCAGCAGCCAATGGACGGGAACACAAGAGACCCAGTACTTC. Translation gives CASSQWTGTQETQYF.

V usage is TRBV7-9 and J usage is TRBJ1-5; D is uncertain. Germline V gene lookup returns CDR1 SEHNR and CDR2 FQNEAQ (reference sequence). This CDR3 contains 13 residues. Trimming removed 5 bases from V and 10 bases from J, with 15 bases in between. The CDR3 coding sequence is TGTGCCAGCAGCCTCCACACCGGGAACCCCCAGCATTTT. Encoded protein: CASSLHTGNPQHF.

Many counts were recorded for this clonotype. The chain has TRBV9 and TRBJ2-1, with a possible D match to TRBD2 (6 bases). Germline V gene sequence: CDR1 SGDLS, CDR2 YYNGEE. There are 15 residues in the CDR3. Trimming shortened V by 4 bases and J by 1 base, and 12 bases separated the two germline ends. CDR3 sequence: CASSPPGTSYNEQFF. In DNA form, the CDR3 reads TGTGCCAGCAGCCCTCCCGGGACTTCCTACAATGAGCAGTTCTTC.

For this clonotype: Lacking the conserved final phenylalanine or tryptophan, this CDR3 likely reflects a read error. The chain carries TRBV10-2 and TRBJ2-7, with D perhaps being TRBD1 or TRBD2 (5 bases each). Trimming pared 8 bases from V and 2 bases from J, leaving 13 bases between. CDR3 length: 13 residues. Germline values: CDR1 WSHSY, CDR2 SAAADI. The CDR3 DNA follows: TGCGCCAGCGCTCCGGGACGGACCTACGAGCAGTACTTA. Translating gives CASAPGRTYEQYL.

A few counts support this clonotype. The genes are TRBV12-3 or TRBV12-4 and TRBJ1-5; 8 bases align to TRBD1. Trimming took 6 bases from V and 4 from J; bases not matched to a gene: 5. The CDR3 length is 14 residues. CDR3: CASSRGTGNQPQHF. The CDR3 coding sequence is TGTGCCAGCAGCCGGGGGACAGGTAATCAGCCCCAGCATTTT.

This clonotype occurred a few times. This chain links TRBV29-1 with TRBJ1-1, with TRBD1 as a possible D gene (5 bases). CDR1 is SQVTM and CDR2 is ANQGSEA in the germline V gene. The CDR3 spans 13 residues. Trimming took 6 bases from V and 3 from J, leaving 14 bases between them. CDR3 residues: CSVRAPQDTEAFF. The CDR3 DNA sequence: TGCAGCGTCAGGGCCCCGCAGGACACTGAAGCTTTCTTT.

The J gene is TRBJ2-7, the V gene TRBV28, with 11 bases aligning to TRBD2. CDR1 and CDR2 (germline): MDHEN, SYDVKM. Trimming took 0 bases from V and 2 from J; bases not matched to a gene: 3. This CDR3 is 16 amino acids long. The CDR3 spells CASSLWGTSGPYEQYF. CDR3 bases: TGTGCCAGCAGTTTATGGGGGACTAGCGGACCCTACGAGCAGTACTTC. The full variable domain, its missing parts supplied by reference TRBV28 and TRBJ2-7, is DVKVTQSSRYLVKRTGEKVFLECVQDMDHENMFWYRQDPGLGLRLIYFSYDVKMKEKGDIPEGYSVSREKKERFSLILESASTNQTSMYLCASSLWGTSGPYEQYFGPGTRLTVT.

In DNA, the CDR3 is TGTGCCAGCAGCTTAAGGGTGGGGGGGTTCACAGATACGCAGTATTTT. Protein product: CASSLRVGGFTDTQYF. V and J are TRBV7-2 and TRBJ2-3; 7 nucleotides match TRBD2. The germline V gene has CDR1 SGHTA and CDR2 FQGNSA. Losses at the gene ends were 2 bases for V and 2 bases for J; bases not matched to a gene: 7. The CDR3 has 16 amino acids.

V and J are TRBV20-1 and TRBJ2-7, with D hard to call. The V gene's germline CDR1 is DFQATT and CDR2 SNEGSKA (reference sequence). V lost 6 bases and J 3 bases, leaving 15 bases between the germline ends. CDR3 length equals 13 residues. CDR3 residues: CSATDPLIYEQYF. The CDR3, as DNA: TGCAGTGCAACAGACCCTTTAATCTACGAGCAGTACTTC.

The chain recombines TRBV5-1 with TRBJ2-2; D might be TRBD2 (6 bases). Germline V gene sequence: CDR1 SGHRS, CDR2 YFSETQ. The CDR3 extends over 12 amino acids. CDR3 nucleotides: TGCGCTCTACCGGGGGTCACCGGGGAGCTGTTTTTT. Translating it yields CALPGVTGELFF.

The chain recombines TRBV20-1 with TRBJ2-5; D is possibly TRBD1 (6 bases). CDR3 length equals 13 residues. Trimming took 5 bases from V and 7 from J, leaving 17 bases between them. Germline values: CDR1 DFQATT, CDR2 SNEGSKA (reference sequence). CDR3 nucleotide sequence: TGCAGTGCTGGTAGACAGGACCGGGGGACCCAGTACTTC. It yields the protein CSAGRQDRGTQYF.

This clonotype was recorded many times. V gene TRBV2 combines with J gene TRBJ2-5, with a tentative D call TRBD2 (5 bases). V was clipped by 6 bases and J by 4 bases, with 15 bases between them. Per the germline V gene, CDR1 is SNHLY and CDR2 is FYNNEI. This CDR3 has 14 amino acids. The CDR3 spells CASRRSALGETQYF. The CDR3 DNA is TGTGCCAGCAGACGTAGCGCCCTAGGAGAGACCCAGTACTTC.

This clonotype was seen repeatedly, ten times or more. The chain joins TRBV20-1 to TRBJ2-3, with 10 bases aligning to TRBD1. The germline gives CDR1 DFQATT, CDR2 SNEGSKA (reference sequence). V lost 6 bases, J lost 6 bases, and 9 bases stayed unmatched. CDR3 length: 14 residues. The CDR3 DNA follows: TGCAGTGCCTTCCCGGGACAGGGGAGGGATACGCAGTATTTT. This encodes CSAFPGQGRDTQYF.

This clonotype was detected a few times. The gene calls are TRBV4-1 and TRBJ2-4; D ambiguous. This CDR3 has 15 amino acids. Per germline, CDR1 MGHRA and CDR2 YSYEKL. The V end lost 3 bases, the J end lost 6 bases, and 15 bases lay between the germline ends. The CDR3 bases are TGCGCCAGCAGCCAGACCGTAGGGAATTTAAACATTCAGTACTTC. Its protein is CASSQTVGNLNIQYF.

This clonotype was observed at least ten times. This chain joins TRBV12-3 or TRBV12-4 and TRBJ1-1, with 8 bases matching TRBD1. This CDR3 spans 13 amino acids. V lost 3 bases and J lost 10; bases outside the gene matches: 7. This CDR3 reads CASSFHSGGLAFF. CDR3 DNA sequence: TGTGCCAGCAGTTTCCATTCAGGGGGCCTAGCTTTCTTT.

This clonotype turned up a few times. The V and J genes are TRBV15 and TRBJ2-2; D gene unclear. Germline V CDR1 and CDR2: LNHNV, YYDKDF (reference sequence). The CDR3 is made up of 14 amino acids. Trimming left V 7 bases short and J 5 bases short, with 14 bases between. The DNA of the CDR3 is TGTGCCACCACCCCGGGCCGCGGTACCGGGGAGCTGTTTTTT. It specifies CATTPGRGTGELFF.

This clonotype was seen more than once but under ten times. The chain is built from TRBV11-2 and TRBJ2-7; 8 nucleotides align to TRBD1. Per the germline V gene, CDR1 is SGHAT and CDR2 is FQNNGV. This CDR3 spans 14 amino acids. V shed 3 bases, J shed 5 bases, and the junction held 6 bases outside the gene matches. CDR3 sequence: CASSFIQGGDEQYF. CDR3 coding DNA: TGTGCCAGCAGCTTTATACAGGGGGGCGACGAGCAGTACTTC. The full variable domain, completed using reference TRBV11-2 and TRBJ2-7, is EAGVAQSPRYKIIEKRQSVAFWCNPISGHATLYWYQQILGQGPKLLIQFQNNGVVDDSQLPKDRFSAERLKGVDSTLKIQPAKLEDSAVYLCASSFIQGGDEQYFGPGTRLTVT.

A few counts support this clonotype. V and J are TRBV7-8 and TRBJ2-2; 11 bases are a match to TRBD2. In germline, CDR1 is SGHVS, CDR2 FQNEAQ. With V trimmed by 6 bases and J by 5 bases, 8 bases remained unmatched. This CDR3 is built from 16 residues. The CDR3 is CASSNTSGSRTGELFF. In DNA form, the CDR3 reads TGTGCCAGCAGTAACACTAGCGGGAGTCGGACCGGGGAGCTGTTTTTT.

The gene calls are TRBV12-3 or TRBV12-4 and TRBJ2-6; D call uncertain. With 1 base removed from V and 1 base from J, the gap between germline ends came to 11 bases. The CDR3 covers 17 residues. The CDR3 here is CASSLDGIGSGANVLTF. CDR3 nucleotide sequence: TGTGCCAGCAGTTTAGATGGTATAGGATCTGGGGCCAACGTCCTGACTTTC.

J is TRBJ2-3 and V is TRBV24-1; tentatively, D is TRBD1 (5 bases). CDR1 KGHDR and CDR2 SFDVKD come from the germline V gene. The V end was cut by 4 bases, the J end by 7 bases, with 11 bases between. This CDR3 is built from 13 residues. The chain's CDR3 is CATSDNDRNTQYF. The CDR3 DNA is TGTGCCACCAGTGACAATGACAGAAATACGCAGTATTTT.

The chain links TRBV24-1 to TRBJ2-1; no definite D call. CDR3 length equals 14 residues. The germline gives CDR1 KGHDR, CDR2 SFDVKD. The germline V and J ends were trimmed by 4 bases and 6 bases, with 12 bases remaining between them. The CDR3 protein is CATSDPTGFNEQFF. The CDR3 nucleotides are TGTGCCACCAGTGACCCGACTGGTTTCAATGAGCAGTTCTTC.

This clonotype has only a few counts. The J gene is TRBJ2-7, the V gene TRBV7-9; D gene ambiguous. From germline, CDR1 is SEHNR and CDR2 FQNEAQ (reference sequence). CDR3 length: 12 residues. The V and J ends lost 4 bases and 5 bases respectively, with 9 bases between them. Here the CDR3 reads CASSSSTHEQYF. In DNA, the CDR3 is TGTGCCAGCAGCTCAAGTACCCACGAGCAGTACTTC.

The gene calls are TRBV28 and TRBJ2-3; 8 nucleotides line up with TRBD2. J gave up 2 bases and V 8 bases, and 9 bases lay outside the gene matches. The CDR3 length is 15 residues. Germline values: CDR1 MDHEN, CDR2 SYDVKM. The CDR3 loop is CASSGERGNTDTQYF. The CDR3, as DNA: TGTGCCAGCTCGGGTGAGCGGGGGAACACAGATACGCAGTATTTT.

This clonotype has just a few counts. The chain recombines TRBV5-6 with TRBJ2-7; D gene unclear. V was pared by 1 base and J by 7 bases, with 15 bases between. CDR3 length: 14 residues. From germline, CDR1 is SGHDT and CDR2 YYEEEE. The CDR3 is CASSLLWGSWEQYF. As DNA, the CDR3 is TGTGCCAGCAGCTTGTTGTGGGGTTCGTGGGAGCAGTACTTC.